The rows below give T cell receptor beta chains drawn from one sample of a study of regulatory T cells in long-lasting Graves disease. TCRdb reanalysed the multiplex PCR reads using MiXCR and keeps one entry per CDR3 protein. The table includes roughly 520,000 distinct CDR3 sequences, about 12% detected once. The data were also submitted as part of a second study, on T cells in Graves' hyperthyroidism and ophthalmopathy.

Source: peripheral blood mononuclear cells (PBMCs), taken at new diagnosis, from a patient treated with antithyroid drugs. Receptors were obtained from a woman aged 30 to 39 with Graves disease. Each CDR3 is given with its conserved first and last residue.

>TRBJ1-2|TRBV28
CASSLWGDSRYGYTF
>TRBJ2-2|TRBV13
CASSPRVEDPTGELFF
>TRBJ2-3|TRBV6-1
CASSQDRVRNTQYF
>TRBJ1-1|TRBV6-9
CASRRGPSTEAFF
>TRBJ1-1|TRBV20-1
CSAIEGAGTEAFF
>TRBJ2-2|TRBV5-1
CASSIRTGNTGELFF
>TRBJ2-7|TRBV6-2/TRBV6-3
CASDRGTGLDEQYF
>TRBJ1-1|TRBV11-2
CASSLVGWGSEAFF
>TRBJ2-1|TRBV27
CASSTGAENYNEQFF
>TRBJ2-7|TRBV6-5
CASSYDGQGGSYEQYF
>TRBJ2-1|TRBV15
CATSRGTGRSYNEQFF
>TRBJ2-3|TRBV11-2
CASSSSGRTQYF
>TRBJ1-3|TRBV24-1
CATSDITGDYSGNTIYF
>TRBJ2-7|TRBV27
CASRRQGASYEQYF
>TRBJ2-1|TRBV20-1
CSARDIAGVYNEQFF
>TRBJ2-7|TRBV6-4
CASSVSGLAPNSYEQYF
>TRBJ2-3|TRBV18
CASSSTNPGSSTDTQYF